The 15 T cell receptor beta chains reported below all come from one sample, sequenced in a study of glioma-infiltrating T cells after dendritic cell vaccination. Here immunoSEQ multiplex PCR was the method, and the copy in TCRdb shows in-frame clones only, minus some. The profile shows about 92,000 clones, under 90% of them singletons. Specimen: blood, collected before dendritic cell vaccination. The source is a human donor with glioblastoma.

This chain joins TRBV9 and TRBJ2-4; 7 bases are shared with TRBD1. This CDR3 is built from 15 residues. Trimming removed 3 bases from V and 8 bases from J; junction bases left unmatched: 11. Germline V gene data show CDR1 as SGDLS and CDR2 as YYNGEE. CDR3 in amino acids: CASSGTGQLWDIQYF. As DNA, the CDR3 is TGTGCCAGCAGCGGCACGGGACAGCTGTGGGACATTCAGTACTTC.

The V and J genes are TRBV7-9 and TRBJ2-2, with TRBD1 as a possible D gene (6 bases). Germline V CDR1 and CDR2: SEHNR, FQNEAQ (reference sequence). The CDR3 covers 14 residues. Trimming left V 2 bases short and J 3 bases short, with 7 bases between. CDR3 residues: CASSLTGYTGELFF. The CDR3 DNA reads as TGTGCCAGCAGCTTAACAGGGTACACCGGGGAGCTGTTTTTT.

The J gene is TRBJ1-4, the V gene TRBV7-9; 7 bases are shared with TRBD1. With 5 bases clipped from V and 7 bases from J, the junction kept 10 bases outside the gene matches. The CDR3 has 15 amino acids. Per the germline V gene, CDR1 is SEHNR and CDR2 is FQNEAQ (reference sequence). DNA for the CDR3: TGTGCCAGCAGCCAACAGGGGTTGAAAACTGAAAAACTGTTTTTT. Protein product: CASSQQGLKTEKLFF. The complete variable domain, with remaining parts taken from reference TRBV7-9 and TRBJ1-4, reads DTGVSQNPRHKITKRGQNVTFRCDPISEHNRLYWYRQTLGQGPEFLTYFQNEAQLEKSRLLSDRFSAERPKGSFSTLEIQRTEQGDSAMYLCASSQQGLKTEKLFFGSGTQLSVL.

The chain couples TRBV6-5 to TRBJ1-2; perhaps TRBD1 as D (6 bases). The CDR3 has 13 amino acids. Germline CDR1 and CDR2: MNHEY and SVGAGI. Trimming removed 6 bases from V and 2 bases from J, with 10 bases in between. DNA of the CDR3: TGTGCCAGCAGACACAGGGAGAACTATGGCTACACCTTC. Translated: CASRHRENYGYTF.

This chain links TRBV4-3 with TRBJ1-5; 7 bases align to TRBD1. Trimming took 2 bases from V and 7 from J; bases not matched to a gene: 8. This CDR3 is 15 amino acids long. Germline CDR1 is LGHNA and CDR2 is YSLEER. The CDR3 DNA reads TGCGCCAGCAGCCAATATTTTGGGACAGAGCAGCCCCAGCATTTT. The encoded protein is CASSQYFGTEQPQHF.

The chain has TRBV29-1 and TRBJ2-7; D is undetermined. CDR1 and CDR2 (germline): SQVTM, ANQGSEA. V lost 1 base and J lost 2, with 6 bases in between. This CDR3 is built from 12 residues. CDR3: CSVEGATYEQYF. The CDR3 nucleotides read TGCAGCGTTGAAGGGGCTACCTACGAGCAGTACTTC.

V usage is TRBV30 and J usage is TRBJ1-1; D is uncertain. Per the germline V gene, CDR1 is GTSNPN and CDR2 is SVGIG (reference sequence). V lost 4 bases and J lost 1, with 13 bases in between. The CDR3 has 14 amino acids. The chain's CDR3 is CAWIRVLANTEAFF. The CDR3 bases are TGTGCCTGGATCCGGGTGCTAGCGAACACTGAAGCTTTCTTT.

This clone came up once. This chain joins TRBV9 and TRBJ2-3; D unclear. V was clipped by 0 bases and J by 4 bases, with 9 bases between them. The CDR3 runs 14 residues. Looked up from germline, CDR1 is SGDLS and CDR2 is YYNGEE. The CDR3 region has the DNA TGTGCCAGCAGCGTAGAGAGGCTGGCAGATACGCAGTATTTT. Amino acid sequence: CASSVERLADTQYF.

The chain has TRBV7-3 and TRBJ2-4; TRBD2 is a possible D gene (5 bases). The V gene's germline CDR1 is SGHTA and CDR2 FQGTGA. The V end was cut by 2 bases, the J end by 6 bases, with 11 bases between. This CDR3 comprises 14 residues. CDR3 protein: CASSLDGKGNIQYF. As DNA, the CDR3 is TGTGCCAGCAGCTTAGACGGGAAGGGAAACATTCAGTACTTC.

The chain carries TRBV9 and TRBJ2-3; the match to TRBD2 covers 9 bases. Germline V gene lookup returns CDR1 SGDLS and CDR2 YYNGEE. The junction had 2 bases not matched to a gene; V was cut back by 0 bases and J by 3 bases. This CDR3 is 15 amino acids long. The CDR3 DNA follows: TGTGCCAGCAGCGTAGGTAGCGGGAGTACAGATACGCAGTATTTT. This sequence encodes CASSVGSGSTDTQYF.

The gene calls are TRBV27 and TRBJ2-2; 11 bases are shared with TRBD2. From germline, CDR1 is MNHEY and CDR2 SMNVEV (reference sequence). The V and J ends lost 3 bases and 2 bases, in that order; junction bases with no gene match: 2. CDR3 length equals 16 residues. The chain's CDR3 is CASSLTSGINTGELFF. The CDR3 DNA reads as TGTGCCAGCAGTTTGACTAGCGGGATCAACACCGGGGAGCTGTTTTTT.

This clone was recorded only once. This rearrangement joins TRBV5-1 to TRBJ2-3; D remains unclear. Germline V gene data show CDR1 as SGHRS and CDR2 as YFSETQ. The CDR3 consists of 12 residues. Trimming removed 4 bases from V and 2 bases from J, with 5 bases in between. The CDR3: CASSGHTDTQYF. The DNA for the CDR3 is TGCGCCAGCAGCGGGCACACAGATACGCAGTATTTT.

The chain joins TRBV10-3 to TRBJ1-1; 9 bases are a match to TRBD1. The CDR3 extends over 18 amino acids. Germline V gene data show CDR1 as ENHRY and CDR2 as SYGVKD. V was pared by 0 bases and J by 0 bases, with 8 bases of the junction left unmatched. The CDR3: CAISESAGTGHMNTEAFF. The CDR3 DNA sequence: TGTGCCATCAGTGAGTCGGCTGGGACAGGGCATATGAACACTGAAGCTTTCTTT.

The V gene is TRBV7-2, the J gene TRBJ1-2; 8 bases are a match to TRBD1. CDR1 and CDR2 (germline): SGHTA, FQGNSA. This CDR3 contains 17 residues. V shed 4 bases, J shed 0 bases, and the junction held 10 bases outside the gene matches. DNA for the CDR3: TGTGCCAGCAGCTCGACAGGGGCCACACCGTCTAACTATGGCTACACCTTC. Its protein is CASSSTGATPSNYGYTF.

V gene TRBV5-1 combines with J gene TRBJ2-7, with a tentative D call TRBD2 (6 bases). CDR1 is SGHRS, CDR2 YFSETQ, per germline. This CDR3 region has 15 residues. V was shortened by 2 bases and J by 0 bases, with 12 bases between the two germline ends. In DNA, the CDR3 is TGCGCCAGCAGCTTAATAGCGGAAGTCTCCTACGAGCAGTACTTC. This sequence encodes CASSLIAEVSYEQYF.